These 22 T cell receptor beta chains originate from one sample sequenced in a study of identical twins. One entry per CDR3 protein results from TCRdb running MiXCR on the 5' RACE reads. The sample has around 250,000 distinct CDR3 sequences; about 12% are singletons. These sequences were also reported in another study, on yellow fever vaccine responses in identical twins.

The specimen was memory (CD45RO+) T cells sorted from blood. These receptor sequences come from a woman in her late teens or twenties in good health.

This clonotype was seen at least ten times. The chain has TRBV12-3 or TRBV12-4 and TRBJ1-2, with 7 bases fitting TRBD1. CDR3 length equals 14 residues. The junction had 11 bases not matched to a gene; V was cut back by 6 bases and J by 7 bases. CDR3 coding DNA: TGTGCCAGCAGACCAGAGGAGGGGGCGCGTGGCTACACCTTC. This gives the protein CASRPEEGARGYTF.

The J gene is TRBJ2-7, the V gene TRBV2, with TRBD2 matching over 7 bases. The germline CDR1 and CDR2 sequences are SNHLY and FYNNEI. The CDR3 runs to 13 residues. V was pared by 7 bases and J by 3 bases, with 6 bases of the junction left unmatched. The CDR3 sequence: CASNLRGIYEQYF. The DNA for the CDR3 is TGTGCCAGCAACCTGCGGGGGATCTACGAGCAGTACTTC. Supplemented by reference TRBV2 and TRBJ2-7, the full variable domain reads EPEVTQTPSHQVTQMGQEVILRCVPISNHLYFYWYRQILGQKVEFLVSFYNNEISEKSEIFDDQFSVERPDGSNFTLKIRSTKLEDSAMYFCASNLRGIYEQYFGPGTRLTVT.

V is TRBV20-1 and J is TRBJ2-7; D ambiguous. The CDR3 sequence is 12 residues long. With 1 base removed from V and 7 bases from J, the gap between germline ends came to 11 bases. CDR1 and CDR2 from the germline V gene are DFQATT and SNEGSKA (reference sequence). DNA for the CDR3: TGCAGTGCTAGAGGCCGCACTTCGGAGCAGTACTTC. The encoded protein is CSARGRTSEQYF.

This clonotype came up a few times. The chain joins TRBV20-1 to TRBJ2-7; D might be TRBD2 (5 bases). This CDR3 has 16 amino acids. Germline V gene sequence: CDR1 DFQATT, CDR2 SNEGSKA (reference sequence). Trimming took off 2 bases at V and 6 bases at J, with 23 bases between the two ends. CDR3 sequence reads: CSARPLVNMETIEQYF. CDR3 DNA: TGCAGTGCTAGACCTCTGGTGAACATGGAGACTATCGAGCAGTACTTC.

This sequence joins TRBV7-2 and TRBJ2-2, with 9 bases matching TRBD1. The germline V gene encodes CDR1 SGHTA and CDR2 FQGNSA. V was pared by 0 bases and J by 7 bases, with 9 bases of the junction left unmatched. The CDR3 is made up of 17 amino acids. The CDR3 reads CASSLAPRTGVGGELFF. CDR3 DNA: TGTGCCAGCAGCTTAGCGCCCCGGACAGGGGTTGGCGGGGAGCTGTTTTTT.

This clonotype came up many times. J is TRBJ2-5 and V is TRBV12-3 or TRBV12-4; 7 positions match TRBD1. V was pared by 8 bases and J by 2 bases, with 8 bases of the junction left unmatched. CDR3 length: 14 amino acids. Here the CDR3 DNA reads TGTGCCAGCGGAGACGACAGGGAACAAGAGACCCAGTACTTC. Translated: CASGDDREQETQYF.

The chain employs TRBV20-1 and TRBJ2-2; no reliable D call. In germline, CDR1 is DFQATT, CDR2 SNEGSKA (reference sequence). This CDR3 has 15 amino acids. Trimming shortened V by 0 bases and J by 3 bases, and 11 bases separated the two germline ends. The CDR3 spells CSARDVNTYTGELFF. DNA for the CDR3: TGCAGTGCTAGAGATGTCAACACTTACACCGGGGAGCTGTTTTTT.

V and J are TRBV5-1 and TRBJ2-7; 8 nucleotides agree with TRBD1. The germline CDR1 and CDR2 sequences are SGHRS and YFSETQ. The length of the CDR3 is 15 residues. V was pared by 0 bases and J by 3 bases, with 5 bases of the junction left unmatched. The CDR3 spells CASSLEQGARYEQYF. The CDR3 DNA sequence: TGCGCCAGCAGCTTGGAGCAGGGGGCGCGCTACGAGCAGTACTTC.

The chain recombines TRBV15 with TRBJ2-7; perhaps TRBD2 as D (6 bases). Trimming removed 8 bases at V and 5 bases at J, with 10 bases between. CDR1 is LNHNV and CDR2 is YYDKDF in the germline V gene (reference sequence). The CDR3 is 11 residues long. CDR3 protein: CATGRGNEQYF. CDR3 DNA sequence: TGTGCCACCGGACGGGGGAACGAGCAGTACTTC.

The rearrangement joins TRBV7-9 to TRBJ2-7; D remains unclear. There are 15 residues in the CDR3. Trimming took 5 bases from V and 2 from J, leaving 16 bases between them. CDR1 and CDR2 from the germline V gene are SEHNR and FQNEAQ (reference sequence). DNA for the CDR3: TGTGCCAGCAGCCTAAGTTCAGTACAACCCTACGAGCAGTACTTC. Amino acid sequence: CASSLSSVQPYEQYF.

This clonotype showed up many times. The chain carries TRBV11-1 and TRBJ2-6; 14 nucleotides align to TRBD2. Germline trimming cut 6 bases from V and 3 bases from J; bases unmatched to any gene: 7. CDR3 length: 18 residues. CDR1 is SGHAT, CDR2 FQDESV, per germline (reference sequence). The CDR3 spells CASSFGTSGRGGANVLTF. The DNA for the CDR3 is TGTGCCAGCAGTTTTGGGACTAGCGGGAGAGGTGGGGCCAACGTCCTGACTTTC.

V is TRBV12-5 and J is TRBJ2-2; 11 nucleotides align to TRBD2. The CDR3 is 20 amino acids. Per the germline V gene, CDR1 is LGHNT and CDR2 is FRNRAP. The V gene end was trimmed by 0 bases and the J gene end by 3 bases; junction bases not matched to a gene: 12. The CDR3 DNA follows: TGTGCTAGTGGTTTGGTACCAGGTAGCGGGGGGGCCGCGGACACCGGGGAGCTGTTTTTT. It specifies CASGLVPGSGGAADTGELFF.

A few counts support this clonotype. The rearrangement links TRBV29-1 to TRBJ2-1; D is perhaps TRBD1 (6 bases). V lost 6 bases, J lost 5 bases, and 23 bases lay in between. The CDR3 runs 16 residues. Germline V gene lookup returns CDR1 SQVTM and CDR2 ANQGSEA. CDR3 amino acids: CSVIKNRDILNNEQFF. The CDR3 nucleotides read TGCAGCGTGATAAAGAACCGGGACATCCTTAACAATGAGCAGTTCTTC.

CDR3 region: CSASFIQGIGELFF. The CDR3 region has the DNA TGCAGTGCTAGCTTTATACAGGGTATCGGGGAGCTGTTTTTT. The chain links TRBV20-1 to TRBJ2-2; D possibly corresponds to TRBD1 (6 bases). Per germline, CDR1 DFQATT and CDR2 SNEGSKA (reference sequence). The CDR3 contains 14 residues. V was trimmed by 3 bases and J by 7 bases, leaving 15 bases between them.

This chain links TRBV7-2 with TRBJ2-2; D not resolved. Germline V gives CDR1 SGHTA, CDR2 FQGNSA. The CDR3 spans 15 residues. Trimming took 5 bases from V and 8 from J, leaving 18 bases between them. The CDR3, as DNA: TGTGCCAGCAGCCCCTGGGTCCCCCCGAAGGGGGAGCTGTTTTTT. It is translated as CASSPWVPPKGELFF.

This clonotype has a count of ten or more. This sequence joins TRBV4-2 and TRBJ1-5, with 8 bases aligning to TRBD1. The V segment lost 2 bases and the J segment 4 bases; nucleotides outside the gene matches: 4. CDR3 length equals 15 residues. CDR1 is LGHNA and CDR2 is YNFKEQ in the germline V gene. The CDR3 region is CASSQPGQGNQPQHF. Here the CDR3 DNA reads TGTGCCAGCAGCCAACCCGGACAGGGAAATCAGCCCCAGCATTTT.

This clonotype has more than one count but fewer than ten. This rearrangement joins TRBV4-1 to TRBJ2-4; 7 bases align to TRBD1. Germline CDR1 is MGHRA and CDR2 is YSYEKL. This CDR3 spans 16 amino acids. V shed 1 base and J 2 bases; nucleotides not matched to a gene: 5. The CDR3 DNA follows: TGCGCCAGCAGCCAAGTTGTGACAGGGACCAAAAACATTCAGTACTTC. Residues: CASSQVVTGTKNIQYF.

This clonotype appeared many times. The CDR3 nucleotides read TGTGCCAGCAGATTTGAAATACGTGAGCAGTTCTTC. This gives the protein CASRFEIREQFF. V gene TRBV2 combines with J gene TRBJ2-1; no firm D call. V lost 6 bases and J lost 9, with 12 bases in between. The CDR3 consists of 12 residues. The germline gives CDR1 SNHLY, CDR2 FYNNEI. Full variable domain (missing parts from reference TRBV2 and TRBJ2-1): EPEVTQTPSHQVTQMGQEVILRCVPISNHLYFYWYRQILGQKVEFLVSFYNNEISEKSEIFDDQFSVERPDGSNFTLKIRSTKLEDSAMYFCASRFEIREQFFGPGTRLTVL.

The chain has TRBV20-1 and TRBJ2-1; 12 bases line up with TRBD2. This CDR3 spans 17 amino acids. In germline, CDR1 is DFQATT, CDR2 SNEGSKA (reference sequence). The ends lost 3 bases at V and 3 bases at J; junction bases unmatched: 9. Written as DNA, the CDR3 is TGCAGTGCTAGTGATTCTCGGACTAGCGGGGACTACAATGAGCAGTTCTTC. It specifies CSASDSRTSGDYNEQFF.

This clonotype occurred a few times. This chain links TRBV27 with TRBJ1-5; the match to TRBD1 covers 7 bases. The CDR3 contains 17 residues. Trimming removed 5 bases from V and 4 bases from J; junction bases left unmatched: 14. Germline CDR1 reads MNHEY; CDR2 reads SMNVEV (reference sequence). CDR3 in amino acids: CASSPRQGFRQNQPQHF. CDR3 in DNA: TGTGCCAGCAGTCCCCGACAGGGTTTTCGGCAAAATCAGCCCCAGCATTTT.

This clonotype showed up many times. V gene TRBV12-3 or TRBV12-4 combines with J gene TRBJ2-3; weak D call: TRBD1 (6 bases). This CDR3 comprises 14 residues. Trimming shortened V by 6 bases and J by 0 bases, and 10 bases separated the two germline ends. The CDR3 loop is CASRADRSTDTQYF. For the CDR3, the DNA is TGTGCCAGCAGGGCGGACAGAAGCACAGATACGCAGTATTTT.

This chain uses TRBV6-6 with TRBJ2-7, with no clear D. Germline CDR1 and CDR2: MNHNY and SVGAGI (reference sequence). The V and J ends lost 2 bases and 2 bases respectively, with 7 bases between them. This CDR3 is 13 amino acids long. This CDR3 reads CASSYERTYEQYF. The CDR3 region has the DNA TGTGCCAGCAGTTACGAGAGAACCTACGAGCAGTACTTC.